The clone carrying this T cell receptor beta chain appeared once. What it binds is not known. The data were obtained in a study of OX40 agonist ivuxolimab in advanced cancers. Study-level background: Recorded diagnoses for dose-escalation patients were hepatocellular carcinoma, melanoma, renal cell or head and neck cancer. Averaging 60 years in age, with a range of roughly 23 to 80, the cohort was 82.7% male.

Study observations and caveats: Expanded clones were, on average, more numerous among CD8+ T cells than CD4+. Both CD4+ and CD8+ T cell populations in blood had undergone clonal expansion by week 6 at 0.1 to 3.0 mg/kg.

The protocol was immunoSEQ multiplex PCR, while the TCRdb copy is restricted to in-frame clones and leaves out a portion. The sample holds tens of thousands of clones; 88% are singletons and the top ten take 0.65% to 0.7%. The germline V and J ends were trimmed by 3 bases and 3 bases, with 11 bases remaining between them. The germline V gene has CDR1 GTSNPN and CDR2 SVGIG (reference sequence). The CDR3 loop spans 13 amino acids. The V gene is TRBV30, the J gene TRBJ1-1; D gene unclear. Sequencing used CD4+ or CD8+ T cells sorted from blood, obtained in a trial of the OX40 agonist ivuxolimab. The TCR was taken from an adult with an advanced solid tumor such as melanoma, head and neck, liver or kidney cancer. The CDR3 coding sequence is TGTGCCTGGAGGCTTGAAAGGGACACTGAAGCTTTCTTT. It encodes CAWRLERDTEAFF. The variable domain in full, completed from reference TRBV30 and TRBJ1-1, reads SQTIHQWPATLVQPVGSPLSLECTVEGTSNPNLYWYRQAAGRGLQLLFYSVGIGQISSEVPQNLSASRPQDRQFILSSKKLLLSDSGFYLCAWRLERDTEAFFGQGTRLTVV.